These 16 T cell receptor beta chains were sequenced from one sample in a study of identical twins. MiXCR was run by TCRdb on the 5' RACE reads, yielding one entry per CDR3 protein. The repertoire includes 700,000 or so distinct CDR3 sequences, around 8.6% of them detected once, and approximately 0.94% sits in the top ten. These data also featured in a second study, about yellow fever vaccine responses in identical twins.

Sequencing input: PBMCs. The origin of the receptors is a woman under 30 in good health.

The chain joins TRBV5-5 to TRBJ2-2, with TRBD1 as a possible D gene (6 bases). Trimming took 4 bases from V and 0 from J, leaving 16 bases between them. The germline V gene encodes CDR1 SGHKS and CDR2 YYEKEE (reference sequence). The CDR3 consists of 17 residues. The CDR3 loop reads CASSKEGTFSNTGELFF. DNA for the CDR3: TGTGCCAGCAGCAAAGAAGGGACATTTTCGAACACCGGGGAGCTGTTTTTT. Combining the CDR3 with reference TRBV5-5 and TRBJ2-2 gives the whole variable domain DAGVTQSPTHLIKTRGQQVTLRCSPISGHKSVSWYQQVLGQGPQFIFQYYEKEERGRGNFPDRFSARQFPNYSSELNVNALLLGDSALYLCASSKEGTFSNTGELFFGEGSRLTVL.

The table lists this clonotype with a few counts. The V gene is TRBV20-1, the J gene TRBJ2-7; D is unresolved. The germline gives CDR1 DFQATT, CDR2 SNEGSKA (reference sequence). The CDR3 covers 18 residues. V lost 0 bases and J 2 bases, leaving 23 bases between the germline ends. The CDR3, as DNA: TGCAGTGCTAGAGATACCCTAATTCCCGGGCCATCCCCCTACGAGCAGTACTTC. It translates to CSARDTLIPGPSPYEQYF.

This chain links TRBV11-2 with TRBJ2-2; 10 bases align to TRBD2. The CDR3 covers 15 residues. V shed 6 bases, J shed 7 bases, and the junction held 8 bases outside the gene matches. Germline loops: CDR1 SGHAT, CDR2 FQNNGV. The CDR3 bases are TGTGCCAGCAGTTCCGGGACTAGCGTTGTCGGGGAGCTGTTTTTT. The encoded protein is CASSSGTSVVGELFF. The variable domain in full, with the rest retrieved from reference TRBV11-2 and TRBJ2-2, is EAGVAQSPRYKIIEKRQSVAFWCNPISGHATLYWYQQILGQGPKLLIQFQNNGVVDDSQLPKDRFSAERLKGVDSTLKIQPAKLEDSAVYLCASSSGTSVVGELFFGEGSRLTVL.

This clonotype was detected only a few times. V is TRBV18 and J is TRBJ2-2, with unresolved D. Per germline, CDR1 KGHSH and CDR2 LQKENI. The CDR3 has 12 residues. Trimming pared 3 bases from V and 7 bases from J, leaving 6 bases between. CDR3 sequence reads: CASSPTSGELFF. In DNA form, the CDR3 reads TGTGCCAGCTCACCGACCAGCGGGGAGCTGTTTTTT.

This clonotype has more than one count but fewer than ten. This sequence joins TRBV5-6 and TRBJ2-1; D not certain. CDR1 is SGHDT and CDR2 is YYEEEE in the germline V gene. There are 14 residues in the CDR3. Trimming stripped 0 bases from V and 8 bases from J, with 12 bases between. CDR3: CASSLVGLADEQFF. The DNA of the CDR3 is TGTGCCAGCAGCTTGGTCGGGCTTGCGGATGAGCAGTTCTTC.

The chain has TRBV11-2 and TRBJ2-3; 11 bases align to TRBD2. V trimming: 3 bases; J trimming: 1 base; junction bases outside the gene matches: 3. CDR3 length: 16 residues. In germline, CDR1 is SGHAT, CDR2 FQNNGV. The CDR3 nucleotides read TGTGCCAGCAGCTTTAATAGCGGGGGGGGCACAGATACGCAGTATTTT. Residues: CASSFNSGGGTDTQYF.

This clonotype was seen only a few times. This chain connects TRBV11-2 to TRBJ2-1, with 8 bases lining up with TRBD2. The CDR3 totals 15 residues. From germline, CDR1 is SGHAT and CDR2 FQNNGV. V was pared by 2 bases and J by 7 bases, with 7 bases of the junction left unmatched. CDR3 DNA: TGTGCCAGCAGCTTATCGGGGGGGGCAGGTAATGAGCAGTTCTTC. It translates to CASSLSGGAGNEQFF.

This clonotype was seen at least ten times. The chain is built from TRBV6-1 and TRBJ1-2; a weak D match, TRBD1 (6 bases). Germline CDR1 MNHNS, CDR2 SASEGT. V lost 7 bases to trimming and J lost 3 bases, with 12 bases between them. The CDR3 runs to 13 residues. For the CDR3, the DNA is TGTGCCAGCAACCTGGACAGCTACTATGGCTACACCTTC. Translated, it gives CASNLDSYYGYTF.

This chain links TRBV11-2 with TRBJ2-1; the match to TRBD2 covers 13 bases. CDR3 size: 16 residues. CDR1 and CDR2 (germline): SGHAT, FQNNGV. Trimming removed 5 bases from V and 10 bases from J; junction bases left unmatched: 11. The chain's CDR3 is CASSPGLAGDRYEQFF. CDR3 DNA sequence: TGTGCCAGCAGCCCAGGACTAGCGGGAGATCGCTACGAGCAGTTCTTC.

The rearrangement joins TRBV27 to TRBJ2-7, with 13 bases lining up with TRBD2. Germline CDR1 reads MNHEY; CDR2 reads SMNVEV (reference sequence). This CDR3 spans 15 amino acids. Losses at the gene ends were 6 bases for V and 7 bases for J; bases not matched to a gene: 9. CDR3 loop: CASRDQTSGGLEQYF. CDR3 DNA: TGTGCCAGCAGAGACCAGACTAGCGGGGGGCTGGAGCAGTACTTC.

This clonotype was counted ten times or more. The CDR3 reads CASSPGLAGVPEGEQYF. In DNA, the CDR3 is TGTGCCAGCAGCCCTGGACTAGCGGGAGTTCCGGAGGGAGAGCAGTACTTC. This chain links TRBV6-1 with TRBJ2-7; 13 bases agree with TRBD2. Per the germline V gene, CDR1 is MNHNS and CDR2 is SASEGT. The V gene end was trimmed by 6 bases and the J gene end by 7 bases; junction bases not matched to a gene: 15. The CDR3 is made up of 17 amino acids.

This clonotype was counted between two and nine times. The V gene is TRBV29-1, the J gene TRBJ2-1; D is possibly TRBD2 (6 bases). V was trimmed by 4 bases and J by 10 bases, leaving 23 bases between them. The CDR3 is made up of 15 amino acids. The germline gives CDR1 SQVTM, CDR2 ANQGSEA. CDR3: CSVAPAGAALSEQFF. In nucleotides, the CDR3 is TGCAGCGTTGCACCAGCGGGCGCCGCGTTATCAGAGCAGTTCTTC.

The gene calls are TRBV7-8 and TRBJ2-5; TRBD2 aligns across 10 bases. The ends lost 4 bases at V and 4 bases at J; junction bases unmatched: 6. The CDR3 sequence is 15 residues long. Germline CDR1 is SGHVS and CDR2 is FQNEAQ. The CDR3, as DNA: TGTGCCAGCAGCTGGAGGACTAGCGGATTAGAGACCCAGTACTTC. Amino acid sequence: CASSWRTSGLETQYF.

CDR3 in amino acids: CATSDIRENTGELFF. Here the CDR3 DNA reads TGTGCCACCAGTGATATCCGAGAGAACACCGGGGAGCTGTTTTTT. The rearrangement links TRBV24-1 to TRBJ2-2; D not resolved. V was cut by 3 bases and J by 1 base, with 8 bases left in between. The germline CDR1 and CDR2 sequences are KGHDR and SFDVKD. The CDR3 extends over 15 amino acids.

V and J are TRBV20-1 and TRBJ2-7; 10 bases agree with TRBD2. The germline gives CDR1 DFQATT, CDR2 SNEGSKA (reference sequence). Trimming cost V 6 bases and J 3 bases; bases outside gene matches: 5. The CDR3 is made up of 13 amino acids. The CDR3, as DNA: TGCAGTGCATATCTAGCGGGAGTCTACGAGCAGTACTTC. Translating it yields CSAYLAGVYEQYF.

The chain combines TRBV2 with TRBJ2-3; D ambiguous. This CDR3 has 11 amino acids. Trimming shortened V by 6 bases and J by 6 bases, and 7 bases separated the two germline ends. CDR1 and CDR2 (germline): SNHLY, FYNNEI. The CDR3 protein is CASRTVDTQYF. The CDR3 DNA follows: TGTGCCAGCAGAACGGTTGATACGCAGTATTTT. The full variable domain, with the rest looked up from reference TRBV2 and TRBJ2-3, is EPEVTQTPSHQVTQMGQEVILRCVPISNHLYFYWYRQILGQKVEFLVSFYNNEISEKSEIFDDQFSVERPDGSNFTLKIRSTKLEDSAMYFCASRTVDTQYFGPGTRLTVL.